Following are 25 T cell receptor beta chains from one sample sequenced in a study of tumor and adjacent non-tumor tissue in lung cancer. No cell sorting was done before RNA was extracted from the tissue. A modified ARM-PCR protocol with three rounds of nested PCR amplified TCRbeta. TCRdb reprocessed the multiplex PCR reads with MiXCR, giving one entry per CDR3 protein. The table lists some 93,000 distinct CDR3 sequences, less than 75% of them singletons. The sample comprised lung tumor tissue. These receptors all stem from a man between 60 and 75 years old with non-small cell lung cancer.

This chain links TRBV6-2 or TRBV6-3 with TRBJ2-1; D not certain. The CDR3 has 11 residues. From germline, CDR1 is MNHEY and CDR2 SVGEGT. CDR3 sequence: CVISYGFEQFF. The CDR3 DNA follows: TGTGTCATCAGTTACGGATTCGAGCAGTTCTTC.

A remark on this clonotype: An end of the junction differs from the germline gene, which may be a read error. The CDR3 loop is CASNQEGSCSPLHF. DNA for the CDR3: TGTGCCAGCAACCAAGAGGGCAGTTGTTCACCCCTCCACTTT. The V call is TRBV4-2, the J call TRBJ1-6; unclear D gene. The CDR3 sequence is 14 residues long. Germline CDR1 is LGHNA and CDR2 is YNFKEQ.

This clonotype was seen once. J is TRBJ1-1 and V is TRBV6-5, with a tentative D call TRBD1 (5 bases). V was pared by 6 bases and J by 6 bases, with 17 bases between. Germline V CDR1 and CDR2: MNHEY, SVGAGI. The CDR3 extends over 14 amino acids. CDR3 in amino acids: CASSRQMGNAEAFF. CDR3 in DNA: TGTGCCAGCAGCCGACAGATGGGAAACGCTGAAGCTTTCTTT.

This clonotype was counted ten times or more. This chain joins TRBV12-3 or TRBV12-4 and TRBJ2-7; 7 nucleotides agree with TRBD1. This CDR3 region has 13 residues. V lost 6 bases, J lost 3 bases, and 5 bases stayed unmatched. CDR3 protein: CASSQTGLYEQYF. The CDR3 DNA follows: TGTGCCAGCAGCCAGACAGGGCTCTACGAGCAGTACTTC.

The chain is built from TRBV20-1 and TRBJ2-1, with TRBD2 matching 13 bases. CDR3 size: 16 residues. With 3 bases clipped from V and 9 bases from J, the junction kept 11 bases outside the gene matches. Looked up from germline, CDR1 is DFQATT and CDR2 is SNEGSKA (reference sequence). The CDR3 DNA reads TGCAGTGCTAGCCCCGGTGAAGGACTAGCGGGAGTTGAGCAGTTCTTC. Translating it yields CSASPGEGLAGVEQFF.

In regard to this clonotype: A read error may produce the germline difference seen at one junction end. V usage is TRBV5-4 and J usage is TRBJ1-1; no reliable D call. The CDR3 has 14 residues. Germline V gene lookup returns CDR1 SGHNT and CDR2 YYREEE (reference sequence). Here the CDR3 DNA reads TGTGCTAGCAGCCCCCCGAAAGGGAGAGCTGAAGCTTTCTTT. Translating it yields CASSPPKGRAEAFF.

This clonotype was seen a few times. The chain has TRBV7-8 and TRBJ2-4, with D perhaps TRBD2 (5 bases). V lost 5 bases to trimming and J lost 3 bases, with 17 bases between them. The CDR3 extends over 16 amino acids. The V gene's germline CDR1 is SGHVS and CDR2 FQNEAQ. CDR3 DNA sequence: TGTGCCAGCAGCCCGGGGAAAGGGATGGGCAAAAACATTCAGTACTTC. Its translation is CASSPGKGMGKNIQYF.

This clonotype was detected once. The junction shows a germline mismatch at one end, possibly a read error. The chain joins TRBV20-1 to TRBJ2-7, with 9 bases matching TRBD1. CDR1 is DFQATT and CDR2 is SNEGSKA in the germline V gene (reference sequence). This CDR3 has 12 residues. This chain's CDR3 is CCARDRAYEQYF. The CDR3 nucleotides read TGTTGTGCTCGGGACAGGGCTTACGAGCAGTACTTC.

About this clonotype: A much larger clone lies a single base off, so this may be a read error. The CDR3, as DNA: TGCAGTGCTACACTCGGACTAGCTGAGTTCTTC. Translated, it gives CSATLGLAEFF. The chain joins TRBV20-1 to TRBJ2-1; 8 bases line up with TRBD2. The CDR3 consists of 11 residues. Germline V lookup: CDR1 DFQATT, CDR2 SNEGSKA (reference sequence). Unmatched junction bases numbered 7, after V lost 4 bases and J lost 14 bases.

A note on this clonotype: In this CDR3 the conserved last residue, phenylalanine or tryptophan, is missing, so a read error is likely. The rearrangement uses TRBV29-1 and TRBJ1-2, with D possibly being TRBD1 (6 bases). Trimming left V 0 bases short and J 11 bases short, with 16 bases between. This CDR3 has 13 amino acids. Germline V gives CDR1 SQVTM, CDR2 ANQGSEA. DNA for the CDR3: TGCAGCGTTGAAGATCAACAGGGTACCGGATACACCTTA. It codes for CSVEDQQGTGYTL.

With respect to this clonotype: One end of the junction varies from germline; a read error may be responsible. The V and J genes are TRBV4-2 and TRBJ2-6; 8 bases match TRBD1. Germline CDR1 is LGHNA and CDR2 is YNFKEQ. This CDR3 has 18 amino acids. The CDR3 coding sequence is TGTACCAGCAGCCACCCGGGACAGGCCTACTCTGGGGCCAACGTCCTGGCTTTC. This gives the protein CTSSHPGQAYSGANVLAF.

About this clonotype itself: It is likely a read error, because the conserved phenylalanine at the end of the CDR3 is missing. The chain couples TRBV7-3 to TRBJ2-7, with D possibly matching TRBD2 (5 bases). The V and J ends lost 2 bases and 5 bases respectively, with 13 bases between them. The CDR3 covers 14 residues. CDR1 and CDR2 from the germline V gene are SGHTA and FQGTGA. The CDR3 spells CASSLGGRGNEQYI. In nucleotides, the CDR3 is TGTGCCAGCAGCTTAGGAGGTCGCGGAAACGAGCAGTACATC.

The sample holds one count of this clonotype. The CDR3 ends on some other residue instead of the conserved phenylalanine or tryptophan, so this is likely a read error. The V and J genes are TRBV29-1 and TRBJ1-3; 7 bases fit TRBD1. CDR3 length equals 15 residues. In germline, CDR1 is SQVTM, CDR2 ANQGSEA. The CDR3 region has the DNA TGCAGCCCTTTAGGGACAGTCAGCTCTGGAAACATCATATATTAT. This sequence encodes CSPLGTVSSGNIIYY.

On this clonotype: A clone one base away is much larger, so this may be a read error. The J gene is TRBJ2-1, the V gene TRBV11-2; D gene unclear. Germline V gene lookup returns CDR1 SGHAT and CDR2 FQNNGV. This CDR3 has 14 amino acids. CDR3 sequence (DNA): TGTGCCAACAGCTTATACCGGCTAGTTAGTGAGCAGTTCTTC. Translating it yields CANSLYRLVSEQFF.

As to this clonotype: At one boundary the junction diverges from the germline segment, which might be a read error. This chain joins TRBV10-3 and TRBJ2-1, with TRBD2 as a possible D gene (6 bases). The CDR3 consists of 16 residues. Germline V gene sequence: CDR1 ENHRY, CDR2 SYGVKD. The CDR3 sequence is CAITISVGLADNEQFF. The CDR3 bases are TGTGCTATCACTATCTCTGTGGGACTGGCGGACAATGAGCAGTTCTTC.

The chain links TRBV4-2 to TRBJ2-2; TRBD1 aligns across 11 bases. The J segment lost 7 bases and the V segment lost 4 bases, leaving 11 bases of the junction unmatched. Germline CDR1 LGHNA, CDR2 YNFKEQ. This CDR3 is 17 amino acids long. The CDR3 region has the DNA TGTGCCAGCAGCCGGGAAGGGACAGGGGGGGTGGTCGGGGAGCTGTTTTTT. It codes for CASSREGTGGVVGELFF.

About this clonotype itself: One end of the junction does not line up with germline, which may come from a read error. The rearrangement links TRBV6-2 or TRBV6-3 to TRBJ2-7; 7 bases line up with TRBD1. The CDR3 extends over 13 amino acids. Per germline, CDR1 MNHEY and CDR2 SVGEGT. The CDR3 DNA follows: TGTGTCAGCAGTTATACGACAGGGTACGAGCATTACTTC. This gives the protein CVSSYTTGYEHYF.

The sample holds a few counts of this clonotype. Being one base from a much bigger clone, this may be a read error. This chain connects TRBV6-2 or TRBV6-3 to TRBJ2-2; 7 bases are a match to TRBD2. The trim removed 5 bases at V and 1 base at J, leaving 10 bases unmatched. The CDR3 is made up of 17 amino acids. From germline, CDR1 is MNHEY and CDR2 SVGEGT. In nucleotides, the CDR3 is TGTGCCAGCAGTAGACCGGGACTAACTAAGAACACCGGGGAGCTGTTTTTT. Protein: CASSRPGLTKNTGELFF.

As regards this clonotype: Possible read error: a much larger clone is one base away. This rearrangement joins TRBV20-1 to TRBJ1-5, with 11 bases aligning to TRBD1. V gave up 8 bases and J gave up 3 bases; unmatched junction bases: 6. CDR1 is DFQATT, CDR2 SNEGSKA, per germline (reference sequence). This CDR3 has 14 residues. The CDR3 protein is CSTGQGAFNQPQHF. CDR3 in DNA: TGCAGTACTGGACAGGGGGCTTTCAATCAGCCCCAGCATTTT.

Concerning this clonotype itself: A clone one base away is much larger, so this may be a read error. J is TRBJ2-5 and V is TRBV12-3 or TRBV12-4, with D uncertain. CDR3 length: 16 residues. In DNA, the CDR3 is TGTGCCAGCACAAAAAGGGCAACGGCAGTCCAAGAGGCCCAGTACTTC. It encodes CASTKRATAVQEAQYF.

There are a few counts of this clonotype. The chain joins TRBV28 to TRBJ2-1; 10 bases are shared with TRBD2. V trimming: 5 bases; J trimming: 9 bases; junction bases outside the gene matches: 13. The CDR3 runs to 16 residues. The germline V gene has CDR1 MDHEN and CDR2 SYDVKM. The CDR3 here is CASSTAGTSDRSEQFF. CDR3 nucleotide sequence: TGTGCCAGCAGTACCGCCGGGACTAGCGATCGCAGTGAGCAGTTCTTC.

This clonotype appeared a few times. As the CDR3 is not closed by the conserved phenylalanine or tryptophan, this likely results from a read error. The V gene is TRBV11-1, the J gene TRBJ2-5, with D perhaps matching TRBD1 or TRBD2 (5 bases each). Germline CDR1 and CDR2: SGHAT and FQDESV (reference sequence). The CDR3 contains 13 residues. The V end was cut by 6 bases, the J end by 2 bases, with 10 bases between. CDR3 bases: TGTGCCAGCAGTCGGGACGGACAAGAGACCCAGTACATC. The encoded protein is CASSRDGQETQYI.

A remark on this clonotype: The junction differs from germline at one of its ends, possibly a read error. This chain uses TRBV13 with TRBJ1-1, with unresolved D. The germline V gene has CDR1 PRHDT and CDR2 FYEKMQ (reference sequence). The CDR3 loop spans 15 amino acids. CDR3 sequence reads: CASGHRIIPNTEACF. The CDR3 nucleotides are TGTGCCAGCGGCCACCGGATCATCCCCAACACTGAAGCTTGCTTT.

This clonotype is a singleton in its sample. The junction shows a germline mismatch at one end, possibly a read error. The chain combines TRBV4-1 with TRBJ2-3, with a weak D call TRBD2 (6 bases). CDR3 length equals 15 residues. Per the germline V gene, CDR1 is MGHRA and CDR2 is YSYEKL. The CDR3 reads CASSLGTSSTDTQYF. The CDR3 nucleotides read TGCGCCAGCAGTCTCGGGACTTCCAGCACAGATACGCAGTACTTT.

This clonotype was seen a few times. The rearrangement uses TRBV10-2 and TRBJ2-2; D ambiguous. With 10 bases removed from V and 13 bases from J, the gap between germline ends came to 13 bases. This CDR3 has 10 amino acids. Germline V gene data show CDR1 as WSHSY and CDR2 as SAAADI. The CDR3: CATQAVGLFF. As DNA, the CDR3 is TGCGCCACCCAGGCCGTGGGGCTGTTTTTT.